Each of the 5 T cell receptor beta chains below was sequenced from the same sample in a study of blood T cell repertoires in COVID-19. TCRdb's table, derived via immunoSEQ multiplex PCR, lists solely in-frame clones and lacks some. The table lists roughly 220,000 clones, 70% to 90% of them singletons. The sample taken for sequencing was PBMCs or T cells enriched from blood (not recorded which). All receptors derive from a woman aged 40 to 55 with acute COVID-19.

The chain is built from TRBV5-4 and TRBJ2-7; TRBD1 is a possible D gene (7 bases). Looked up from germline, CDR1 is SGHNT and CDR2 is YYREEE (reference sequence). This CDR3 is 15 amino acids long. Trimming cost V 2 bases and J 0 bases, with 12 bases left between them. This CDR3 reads CASSLGGTVSYEQYV. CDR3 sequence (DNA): TGTGCCAGCAGCTTAGGAGGGACAGTCTCCTACGAGCAGTACGTC.

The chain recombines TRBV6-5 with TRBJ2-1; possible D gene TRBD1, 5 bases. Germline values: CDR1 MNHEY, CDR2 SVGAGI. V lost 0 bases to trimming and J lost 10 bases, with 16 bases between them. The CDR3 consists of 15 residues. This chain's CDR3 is CASSYSNRGAAEQFF. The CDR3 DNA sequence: TGTGCCAGCAGTTACTCGAATAGGGGCGCGGCAGAGCAGTTCTTC.

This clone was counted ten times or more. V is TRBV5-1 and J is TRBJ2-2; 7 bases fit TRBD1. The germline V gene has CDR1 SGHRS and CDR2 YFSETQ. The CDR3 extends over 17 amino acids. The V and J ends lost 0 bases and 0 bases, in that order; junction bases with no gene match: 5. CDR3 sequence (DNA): TGCGCCAGCAGCTTGGGAGAGGGGGCGGCGAACACCGGGGAGCTGTTTTTT. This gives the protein CASSLGEGAANTGELFF.

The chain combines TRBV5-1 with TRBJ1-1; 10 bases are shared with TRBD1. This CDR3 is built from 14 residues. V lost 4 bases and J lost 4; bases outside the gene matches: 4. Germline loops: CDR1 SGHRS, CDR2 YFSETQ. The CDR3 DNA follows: TGCGCCAGCAGCCCGACAGGGGGCTCCACTGAAGCTTTCTTT. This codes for CASSPTGGSTEAFF.

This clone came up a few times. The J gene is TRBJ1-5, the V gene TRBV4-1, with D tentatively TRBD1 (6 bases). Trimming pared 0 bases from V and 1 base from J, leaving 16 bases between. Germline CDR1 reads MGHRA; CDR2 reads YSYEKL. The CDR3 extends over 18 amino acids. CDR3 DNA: TGCGCCAGCAGCCAAGATCCTAGGGGGGGGAGAAGCAATCAGCCCCAGCATTTT. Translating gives CASSQDPRGGRSNQPQHF.